This TCR beta chain originates from a study of blood T cell repertoires in COVID-19. Study details: Samples representing acute and convalescent COVID-19 were sourced from the United States, Italy and Spain.

Produced via immunoSEQ multiplex PCR; TCRdb's table is partial and in-frame only. The sample records hundreds of thousands of clones, around 84% being singletons. CDR3 length equals 17 residues. The rearrangement uses TRBV21-1 and TRBJ2-7; the table's D call TRBD1 went unverified against the DNA. TRBV21-1 is annotated as a pseudogene. This receptor was obtained from a woman in her thirties or forties with acute COVID-19. The specimen was PBMCs or T cells enriched from blood (not recorded which). The CDR3 spells CASSKGVGDRGYYEQYF. The CDR3 DNA sequence: TGTGCCAGCAGCAAAGGGGTGGGGGACAGGGGGTACTACGAGCAGTACTTC.